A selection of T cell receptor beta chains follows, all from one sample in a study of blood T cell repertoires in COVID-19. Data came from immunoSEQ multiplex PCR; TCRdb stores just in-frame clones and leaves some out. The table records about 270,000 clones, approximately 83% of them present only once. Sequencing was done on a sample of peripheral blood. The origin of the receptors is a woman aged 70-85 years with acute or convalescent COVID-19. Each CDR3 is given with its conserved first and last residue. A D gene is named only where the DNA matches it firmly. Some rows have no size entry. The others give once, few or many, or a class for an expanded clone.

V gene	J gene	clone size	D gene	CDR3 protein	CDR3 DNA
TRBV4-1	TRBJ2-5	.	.	CASSQQGRTQYF	TGCGCCAGCAGCCAACAAGGGAGAACCCAGTACTTC
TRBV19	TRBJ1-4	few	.	CASSSVTGRGEKLFF	TGTGCCAGTAGCTCTGTGACAGGTCGGGGAGAAAAACTGTTTTTT
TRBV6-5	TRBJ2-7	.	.	CASSYSSGPLDEQYF	TGTGCCAGCAGTTACTCGAGCGGGCCTCTTGATGAGCAGTACTTC
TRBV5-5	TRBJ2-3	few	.	CASSLGSSTDTQYF	TGTGCCAGCAGCTTGGGTTCTAGCACAGATACGCAGTATTTT
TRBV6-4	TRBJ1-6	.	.	CASSVSPGNSPLHF	TGTGCCAGCAGTGTGAGCCCAGGGAATTCACCCCTCCACTTT
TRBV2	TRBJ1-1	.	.	CASSVRRADTEAFF	TGTGCCAGCAGTGTCAGGAGGGCGGACACTGAAGCTTTCTTT
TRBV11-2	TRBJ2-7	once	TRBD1	CASSTGGLSYEQYF	TGTGCCAGCAGCACAGGGGGCCTCTCCTACGAGCAGTACTTC
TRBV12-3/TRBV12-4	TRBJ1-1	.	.	CASSLAGGAEAFF	TGTGCCAGCAGTTTAGCGGGAGGGGCTGAAGCTTTCTTT
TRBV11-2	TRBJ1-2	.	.	CASSRITTRVGRELNGYTF	TGTGCCAGCAGCCGGATTACAACGAGAGTGGGGCGAGAACTTAATGGCTACACCTTC
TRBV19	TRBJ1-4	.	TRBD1	CASSNRGRGEKLFF	TGTGCCAGTAGTAACAGGGGTCGGGGTGAAAAACTGTTTTTT
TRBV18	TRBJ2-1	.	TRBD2	CASSPGRGAYNEQFF	TGTGCCAGCTCACCGGGTCGGGGGGCCTACAATGAGCAGTTCTTC
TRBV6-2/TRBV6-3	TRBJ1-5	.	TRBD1	CASSPDRAQPQHF	TGTGCCAGCAGTCCGGACAGGGCGCAGCCCCAGCATTTT
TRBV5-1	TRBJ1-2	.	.	CASSLAEEDYGYTF	TGCGCCAGCAGCTTGGCCGAGGAGGACTATGGCTACACCTTC
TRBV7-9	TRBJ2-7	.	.	CASGLIYEQYF	TGTGCCAGCGGACTTATTTACGAGCAGTACTTC
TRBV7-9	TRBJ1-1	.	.	CASSSHGVGTEAFF	TGTGCCAGCAGCAGCCACGGGGTGGGCACTGAAGCTTTCTTT
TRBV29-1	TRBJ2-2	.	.	CSVGRGSGELFF	TGCAGCGTGGGGAGGGGGTCCGGGGAGCTGTTTTTT
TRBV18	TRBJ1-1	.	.	CASSPQDSLGTEAFF	TGTGCCAGCTCTCCACAAGACAGCCTGGGCACTGAAGCTTTCTTT
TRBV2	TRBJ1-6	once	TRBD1	CASSVQGGNSPLHF	TGTGCCAGCAGTGTGCAGGGGGGTAATTCACCCCTCCACTTT
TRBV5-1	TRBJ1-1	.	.	CASGAGTGNTEAFF	TGCGCCAGCGGGGCGGGAACAGGGAACACTGAAGCTTTCTTT
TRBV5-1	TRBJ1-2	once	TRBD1	CASSFRQGIDGYTF	TGCGCCAGCAGCTTTAGACAGGGAATAGATGGCTACACCTTC
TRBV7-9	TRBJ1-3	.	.	CASSSTTRGAPSNTIYF	TGTGCCAGCAGCTCCACCACCCGGGGGGCCCCGTCAAACACCATATATTTT
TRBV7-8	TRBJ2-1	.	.	CASSPPNTLYNEQFF	TGTGCCAGCAGCCCCCCCAACACCTTATACAATGAGCAGTTCTTC
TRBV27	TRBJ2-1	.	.	CASSLSGGNSYNEQFF	TGTGCCAGCAGTTTATCGGGCGGGAACTCCTACAATGAGCAGTTCTTC
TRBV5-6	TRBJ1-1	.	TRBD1	CASSLGQGAAFF	TGTGCCAGCAGCTTGGGACAGGGAGCAGCTTTCTTT
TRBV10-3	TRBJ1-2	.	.	CAISESSGDYGYTF	TGTGCCATCAGTGAGTCGTCCGGGGACTATGGCTACACCTTC
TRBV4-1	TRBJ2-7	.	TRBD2	CASSQRALTSGGGEQYF	TGCGCCAGCAGCCAACGGGCGCTGACTAGCGGGGGTGGGGAGCAGTACTTC
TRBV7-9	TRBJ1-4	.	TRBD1	CASSLRGQGTREKLFF	TGTGCCAGCAGCTTAAGGGGACAGGGAACGAGGGAAAAACTGTTTTTT
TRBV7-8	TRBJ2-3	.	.	CASSLRGGVLSTDTQYF	TGTGCCAGCAGCTTAAGAGGGGGGGTCCTTAGCACAGATACGCAGTATTTT
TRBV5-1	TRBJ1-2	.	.	CASSRPGKDYGYTF	TGCGCCAGCAGCCGGCCCGGGAAGGACTATGGCTACACCTTC
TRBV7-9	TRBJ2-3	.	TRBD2	CASSLTGRLAEDTQYF	TGTGCCAGCAGCCTAACGGGACGACTAGCGGAAGATACGCAGTATTTT
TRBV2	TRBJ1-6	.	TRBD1	CASSENRGGNSPLHF	TGTGCCAGCAGTGAAAACAGGGGGGGAAATTCACCCCTCCACTTT
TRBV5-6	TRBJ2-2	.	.	CASVLSRGYKVGELFF	TGTGCCAGCGTCCTCAGTCGGGGGTATAAGGTCGGGGAGCTGTTTTTT
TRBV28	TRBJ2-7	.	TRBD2	CASVLSGAVGEQYF	TGTGCCAGCGTGCTCAGCGGGGCTGTGGGGGAGCAGTACTTC
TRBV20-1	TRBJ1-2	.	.	CTPNDGYTF	TGCACCCCCAATGATGGCTACACCTTC
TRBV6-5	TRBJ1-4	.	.	CASSSQGVTNEKLFF	TGTGCCAGCAGTTCCCAGGGTGTAACTAATGAAAAACTGTTTTTT
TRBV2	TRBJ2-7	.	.	CASSEAPLRGLYEQYF	TGTGCCAGCAGTGAAGCGCCCCTAAGGGGACTTTACGAGCAGTACTTC
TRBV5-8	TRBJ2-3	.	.	CASSSWTDTQYF	TGTGCCAGCAGCAGCTGGACAGATACGCAGTATTTT
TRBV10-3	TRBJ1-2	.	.	CAISADSFNYGYTF	TGTGCCATCAGTGCGGACAGCTTTAACTATGGCTACACCTTC
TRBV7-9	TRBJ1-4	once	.	CASILDSANEKLFF	TGTGCCAGCATCTTGGACAGCGCTAATGAAAAACTGTTTTTT